One TCR beta chain is described in this entry. Relative to its sample, this clonotype is medium-sized (0.01 to 0.1%). Which antigen it targets is not known. Within one base of it there is no much larger clone, and no base qualities were kept. The germline V gene sets CDR1 to MNHEY and CDR2 to SVGEGT. The CDR3 goes from the cysteine to the phenylalanine over 13 residues. Here the CDR3 DNA is all that survives: 39 bases in frame from base 1. V is cut by 6 bases and J by 6 bases, and the space between the germline ends is 14 bases. Library construction relied on PCR. The sequencer was an Illumina HiSeq 2500. TCRdb ran its own pipeline on the public reads, namely fastp trimming at Q25 and MiXCR clone calling, and kept in-frame beta chains. Each CDR3 protein appears once, grouped with its most common genes and DNA. In this sample the table shows about 3,000 distinct CDR3 sequences, approximately 15% of which occur a single time. About 20% of the sample goes to the ten largest clones.

The data originate from a study of CXCR3 chemokines and chemotherapy response in bladder cancer (dated by TCRdb to the early 2020s). A note on the overall study: The study set out to examine whether the activity of the CXCR3 chemokine system within tumors predicted response to chemotherapy in human bladder cancer.

The clonotype was recovered from a human donor with bladder cancer that did not respond to neoadjuvant chemotherapy. The rearrangement combines TRBV6-2 or TRBV6-3 with TRBJ1-2; matching of 6 bases hints at TRBD1 as the D gene. Sampling was carried out from a patient whose treatment included neoadjuvant chemotherapy. CDR3 reads: CASRRAGQNGYTF. Here is the DNA: TGTGCCAGCAGAAGAGCTGGACAGAATGGCTACACCTTC.